Each of the 26 T cell receptor beta chains below was sequenced from the same sample in a study of blood T cell repertoires in COVID-19. Measured with immunoSEQ multiplex PCR; TCRdb has only the in-frame clones, and not every one. The sample yields more than 300,000 clones, 90% seen once. Sequencing used peripheral blood. Receptor source: a woman in her thirties or forties with COVID-19, enrolled during active disease.

The chain couples TRBV15 to TRBJ1-5; 9 bases fit TRBD1. The CDR3 runs to 14 residues. CDR1 and CDR2 from the germline V gene are LNHNV and YYDKDF (reference sequence). Trimming at V came to 1 base and at J to 10 bases, leaving 5 bases not matched to a gene. The CDR3 loop is CATSRGDREIPQHF. The CDR3 nucleotides are TGTGCCACCAGCAGAGGGGACAGGGAGATCCCCCAGCATTTT.

The chain uses TRBV9 and TRBJ2-5, with 8 positions matching TRBD1. CDR3 length: 16 amino acids. Losses at the gene ends were 0 bases for V and 7 bases for J; bases not matched to a gene: 11. In germline, CDR1 is SGDLS, CDR2 YYNGEE. Here the CDR3 DNA reads TGTGCCAGCAGCGTAGGGGGCCAGGGGGCGTCGGGGACCCAGTACTTC. This translates into CASSVGGQGASGTQYF.

The gene calls are TRBV20-1 and TRBJ1-6; a weak D match, TRBD1 (6 bases). CDR3 length: 16 residues. Germline CDR1 is DFQATT and CDR2 is SNEGSKA (reference sequence). Trimming took off 3 bases at V and 5 bases at J, with 17 bases between the two ends. The DNA of the CDR3 is TGCAGTGCTAGTCCGATACAGGGCGAAAATAATTCACCCCTCCACTTT. Translated, it gives CSASPIQGENNSPLHF.

This clone showed up just once. CDR3 nucleotide sequence: TGTGCCAGCAGCCAAGAGGGCACCTCCTACGAGCAGTACTTC. This encodes CASSQEGTSYEQYF. The rearrangement joins TRBV14 to TRBJ2-7; D uncertain. CDR3 size: 14 residues. V dropped 0 bases and J dropped 0 bases, with 6 bases sitting between them. Germline CDR1 SGHDN, CDR2 FVKESK.

The chain links TRBV11-2 to TRBJ2-7, with D tentatively TRBD1 (6 bases). CDR1 is SGHAT and CDR2 is FQNNGV in the germline V gene. This CDR3 has 16 residues. V lost 2 bases and J 1 base, leaving 15 bases between the germline ends. The CDR3 region has the DNA TGTGCCAGCAGCTTATTGGGACAAAGCACATCCTACGAGCAGTACTTC. Translated, it gives CASSLLGQSTSYEQYF.

This clone was detected only once. V is TRBV5-1 and J is TRBJ1-4, with 8 bases lining up with TRBD1. J lost 5 bases, V lost 4 bases, and 7 bases had no gene match. CDR3 length: 15 residues. Germline V gene data show CDR1 as SGHRS and CDR2 as YFSETQ. The CDR3 is CASSRNRGANEKLFF. In DNA, the CDR3 is TGCGCCAGCAGCCGGAACAGGGGGGCAAATGAAAAACTGTTTTTT.

V is TRBV6-5 and J is TRBJ1-1, with D possibly matching TRBD1 (6 bases). V lost 2 bases to trimming and J lost 4 bases, with 14 bases between them. The CDR3 is 15 residues long. The germline V gene encodes CDR1 MNHEY and CDR2 SVGAGI. CDR3 nucleotide sequence: TGTGCCAGCAGTTACGACCGACAGGCTGGCACTGAAGCTTTCTTT. Its protein is CASSYDRQAGTEAFF.

This chain links TRBV30 with TRBJ2-7; a possible D gene is TRBD2 (6 bases). V lost 5 bases and J 6 bases, leaving 14 bases between the germline ends. The length of the CDR3 is 12 residues. Germline assignment: CDR1 GTSNPN and CDR2 SVGIG (reference sequence). The CDR3 bases are TGTGCCTGGGGGGGGAACAGTCTCGAGCAGTACTTC. This sequence encodes CAWGGNSLEQYF.

This clone appeared a single time. The junction departs from the called germline gene at one end, perhaps through a read error. The chain employs TRBV6-5 and TRBJ1-2, with unresolved D. This CDR3 region has 13 residues. In germline, CDR1 is MNHEY, CDR2 SVGAGI. The CDR3 is CASSYDVNYGYTF. In nucleotides, the CDR3 is TGTGCCAGCAGTTACGATGTTAACTATGGCTACACTTTC.

This chain links TRBV5-6 with TRBJ1-6; 7 nucleotides align to TRBD1. The CDR3 sequence is 16 residues long. The germline V gene has CDR1 SGHDT and CDR2 YYEEEE. V shed 4 bases, J shed 6 bases, and the junction held 10 bases outside the gene matches. The CDR3 nucleotides read TGTGCCAGCAGCGTAGTCCCGGGACAGTCTAATTCACCCCTCCACTTT. Translated, it gives CASSVVPGQSNSPLHF.

The gene calls are TRBV18 and TRBJ1-5; weak D call: TRBD1 (6 bases). This CDR3 region has 15 residues. V shed 2 bases and J shed 6 bases, with 14 bases lying between them. Germline-derived CDR1 and CDR2 are KGHSH and LQKENI. The CDR3 bases are TGTGCCAGCTCACCAGATCCGGGACACGGTCAGCCCCAGCATTTT. Translating gives CASSPDPGHGQPQHF. Full variable domain (outside the CDR3, taken from reference TRBV18 and TRBJ1-5): NAGVMQNPRHLVRRRGQEARLRCSPMKGHSHVYWYRQLPEEGLKFMVYLQKENIIDESGMPKERFSAEFPKEGPSILRIQQVVRGDSAAYFCASSPDPGHGQPQHFGDGTRLSIL.

The rearrangement links TRBV21-1 to TRBJ2-2; the DNA was not used to check the table's D call, TRBD1. TRBV21-1 is classified as a pseudogene. The CDR3 runs 17 residues. The CDR3 region is CASSHTGTGGDTGELFF. CDR3 DNA sequence: TGTGCCAGCAGCCACACGGGCACAGGGGGTGACACCGGGGAGCTGTTTTTT.

V is TRBV7-6 and J is TRBJ1-4, with 7 bases that match TRBD1. The CDR3 totals 15 residues. Unmatched junction bases numbered 4, after V lost 2 bases and J lost 4 bases. In germline, CDR1 is SGHVS, CDR2 FNYEAQ. The CDR3 sequence is CASSLSGTDNEKLFF. The CDR3 nucleotides are TGTGCCAGCAGCTTATCTGGGACAGATAATGAAAAACTGTTTTTT.

The chain is built from TRBV5-1 and TRBJ2-3, with 11 bases matching TRBD1. CDR3 length equals 14 residues. Per germline, CDR1 SGHRS and CDR2 YFSETQ. V was clipped by 6 bases and J by 3 bases; unmatched bases: 3. This CDR3 is CASTRDRGTDTQYF. CDR3 in DNA: TGCGCCAGCACCAGGGACAGGGGGACAGATACGCAGTATTTT.

The rearrangement uses TRBV28 and TRBJ1-5, with D tentatively TRBD1 (5 bases). CDR1 is MDHEN, CDR2 SYDVKM, per germline. Between the trimmed V and J ends, which lost 0 bases and 4 bases, there was a span of 13 bases. The length of the CDR3 is 16 residues. The CDR3 DNA is TGTGCCAGCAGTTTATGGGGTTCGGGGGGGAATCAGCCCCAGCATTTT. Amino acid sequence: CASSLWGSGGNQPQHF.

The rearrangement joins TRBV6-5 to TRBJ1-2; 8 bases match TRBD1. CDR1 MNHEY and CDR2 SVGAGI come from the germline V gene. After removal of 6 bases from V and 7 bases from J, the junction contained 10 bases not matched to a gene. This CDR3 is built from 14 residues. CDR3 nucleotides: TGTGCCAGCAGCCCGGACAGGGTTAGGTCTGGCTACACCTTC. Residues: CASSPDRVRSGYTF.

The V call is TRBV11-2, the J call TRBJ1-2; D is perhaps TRBD1 (6 bases). CDR3 length: 15 amino acids. V was trimmed by 2 bases and J by 5 bases, leaving 15 bases between them. Germline values: CDR1 SGHAT, CDR2 FQNNGV. The CDR3 DNA is TGTGCCAGCAGCTTACGAACCCTTCAGGGGTATGGCTACACCTTC. Translated, it gives CASSLRTLQGYGYTF.

The gene calls are TRBV6-5 and TRBJ2-7; 7 bases are a match to TRBD1. CDR1 and CDR2 from the germline V gene are MNHEY and SVGAGI. Trimming removed 4 bases from V and 6 bases from J; junction bases left unmatched: 0. This CDR3 is 11 amino acids long. The CDR3 region has the DNA TGTGCCAGCAGTTGGACAGGCGAGCAGTACTTC. This translates into CASSWTGEQYF.

The chain has TRBV6-1 and TRBJ1-2; D is ambiguous. Germline-derived CDR1 and CDR2 are MNHNS and SASEGT. There are 15 residues in the CDR3. Trimming took off 1 base at V and 2 bases at J, with 11 bases between the two ends. DNA of the CDR3: TGTGCCAGCAGTGAAGGGGCAGCAGGAAACTATGGCTACACCTTC. Translation: CASSEGAAGNYGYTF.

The chain uses TRBV5-1 and TRBJ1-1; possibly TRBD1 for D (6 bases). Germline CDR1 reads SGHRS; CDR2 reads YFSETQ. Trimming cost V 4 bases and J 3 bases, with 13 bases left between them. The CDR3 runs 14 residues. Written as DNA, the CDR3 is TGCGCCAGCAGCACCTTCAGACAGGACACTGAAGCTTTCTTT. Protein product: CASSTFRQDTEAFF.

The chain combines TRBV6-2 or TRBV6-3 with TRBJ2-1; 7 positions agree with TRBD2. Germline-derived CDR1 and CDR2 are MNHEY and SVGEGT. The V segment lost 6 bases and the J segment 4 bases; nucleotides outside the gene matches: 9. The CDR3 extends over 15 amino acids. The CDR3 loop is CASSPTSPEYNEQFF. CDR3 nucleotides: TGTGCCAGCAGCCCGACTAGCCCAGAATACAATGAGCAGTTCTTC.

The gene calls are TRBV19 and TRBJ2-7; 7 bases line up with TRBD2. V shed 3 bases and J 2 bases; nucleotides not matched to a gene: 7. Germline V gene lookup returns CDR1 LNHDA and CDR2 SQIVND (reference sequence). This CDR3 has 15 amino acids. CDR3 sequence reads: CASSMGRGSTYEQYF. CDR3 coding DNA: TGTGCCAGTAGTATGGGGAGGGGCAGCACCTACGAGCAGTACTTC.

Concerning this clone: Other nucleotide sequences in the sample specify the same CDR3. DNA for the CDR3: TGTGCCAGCAGCCAAGGGAGGGATCAGCCCCAGCATTTT. Translating gives CASSQGRDQPQHF. The J gene is TRBJ1-5, the V gene TRBV4-2; no reliable D call. The germline V and J ends were trimmed by 1 base and 5 bases, with 6 bases remaining between them. Germline CDR1 is LGHNA and CDR2 is YNFKEQ. CDR3 size: 13 residues.

CDR3 coding DNA: TGTGCCAGCAGCTCCATGACAGGGAGCACCGGGGAGCTGTTTTTT. It codes for CASSSMTGSTGELFF. This chain uses TRBV7-6 with TRBJ2-2, with TRBD1 matching over 7 bases. V dropped 4 bases and J dropped 4; count of bases not matched to a gene: 6. The V gene's germline CDR1 is SGHVS and CDR2 FNYEAQ. The CDR3 runs 15 residues.

The V gene is TRBV9, the J gene TRBJ1-2; D ambiguous. The germline CDR1 and CDR2 sequences are SGDLS and YYNGEE. Trimming left V 2 bases short and J 2 bases short, with 19 bases between. This CDR3 has 17 amino acids. The CDR3 DNA reads as TGTGCCAGCAGCGTTGGCCTACAATCAGGTGAGAACTATGGCTACACCTTC. Its protein is CASSVGLQSGENYGYTF.

The V and J genes are TRBV9 and TRBJ1-1; TRBD1 might be the D (6 bases). Germline loops: CDR1 SGDLS, CDR2 YYNGEE. With 0 bases removed from V and 1 base from J, the gap between germline ends came to 19 bases. The CDR3 is made up of 18 amino acids. The DNA of the CDR3 is TGTGCCAGCAGCGTAGGGGGAGGGGGACCGCGGGGGAACACTGAAGCTTTCTTT. As protein: CASSVGGGGPRGNTEAFF.